The 30 T cell receptor beta chains listed next were all sequenced from one sample in a study of beta chain features in type 1 diabetes. General study findings and limits: For Type 1 diabetes patients, all four CD4+ subsets carried TCRB CDR3s that were moderately but significantly shorter.

Reverse transcribing all isolated RNA meant expressed TCRB transcripts were sequenced. Sequenced by immunoSEQ multiplex PCR; TCRdb stores in-frame clones only, minus some. The sample shows 250,000 to 300,000 clones, approximately 15% of them seen only once. No antigens are known for them. Sequenced: naive CD4+ T cells from blood. These receptors all come from a man aged 25 to 40 with type 1 diabetes.

This clone was found a few times. DNA for the CDR3: TGTGCCAGCAGTTTCTTCTCTGGGAGCTCCTACGAGCAGTACTTC. Its translation is CASSFFSGSSYEQYF. The J gene is TRBJ2-7, the V gene TRBV28; maybe TRBD2 (5 bases). The ends were cut back, 3 bases at V and 0 bases at J, with 12 bases in the middle. Germline CDR1 MDHEN, CDR2 SYDVKM. The CDR3 extends over 15 amino acids.

The chain links TRBV12-5 to TRBJ2-1; TRBD1 matches 11 bases. Germline values: CDR1 LGHNT, CDR2 FRNRAP. CDR3 length: 15 amino acids. V lost 6 bases, J lost 6 bases, and 7 bases stayed unmatched. The CDR3 DNA reads TGTGCTAGTGGCTCGGGACAGGGGGACGCCAATGAGCAGTTCTTC. This gives the protein CASGSGQGDANEQFF.

This rearrangement joins TRBV10-3 to TRBJ2-7, with a tentative D call TRBD2 (5 bases). V was clipped by 2 bases and J by 3 bases, with 17 bases between them. CDR3 length: 16 residues. Germline V gives CDR1 ENHRY, CDR2 SYGVKD. CDR3 sequence: CAISEPEGFVIYEQYF. CDR3 nucleotides: TGTGCCATCAGTGAGCCAGAGGGCTTTGTGATCTACGAGCAGTACTTC.

The J gene is TRBJ2-7, the V gene TRBV27; TRBD1 matches at 8 bases. The CDR3 contains 14 residues. Germline V gene data show CDR1 as MNHEY and CDR2 as SMNVEV (reference sequence). V shed 5 bases, J shed 1 base, and the junction held 4 bases outside the gene matches. The CDR3, as DNA: TGTGCCAGCAGTGGGACAGGAAGGTCCTACGAGCAGTACTTC. The encoded protein is CASSGTGRSYEQYF.

The CDR3 is CASSAGVAEQFF. The CDR3 coding sequence is TGTGCCAGCAGCGCAGGGGTCGCTGAGCAGTTCTTC. This chain links TRBV5-4 with TRBJ2-1, with D tentatively TRBD1 (6 bases). Trimming took off 4 bases at V and 9 bases at J, with 11 bases between the two ends. Germline values: CDR1 SGHNT, CDR2 YYREEE (reference sequence). The length of the CDR3 is 12 residues.

This clone was picked up a small number of times. This same CDR3 is encoded by further DNA sequences in the sample. The chain is built from TRBV5-1 and TRBJ2-3, with D possibly being TRBD2 (6 bases). This CDR3 has 14 residues. Germline loops: CDR1 SGHRS, CDR2 YFSETQ. V dropped 4 bases and J dropped 2 bases, with 11 bases sitting between them. CDR3 loop: CASSPGTSTDTQYF. Written as DNA, the CDR3 is TGCGCCAGCAGCCCCGGGACTTCCACAGATACGCAGTATTTT.

This clone was seen more than once but under ten times. V is TRBV6-5 and J is TRBJ1-1, with unresolved D. Per germline, CDR1 MNHEY and CDR2 SVGAGI. Trimming removed 6 bases at V and 5 bases at J, with 13 bases between. The CDR3 has 13 amino acids. The CDR3 loop is CASRPRGGTEAFF. CDR3 bases: TGTGCCAGCAGGCCACGGGGTGGAACTGAAGCTTTCTTT.

This clone showed up just a few times. V usage is TRBV18 and J usage is TRBJ1-2; TRBD1 matches at 7 bases. The V segment lost 3 bases and the J segment 5 bases; nucleotides outside the gene matches: 6. CDR3 length: 14 residues. Germline V gives CDR1 KGHSH, CDR2 LQKENI. The CDR3 sequence: CASSPNRGGYGYTF. CDR3 in DNA: TGTGCCAGCTCACCTAACAGGGGTGGGTATGGCTACACCTTC.

This clone was seen only a few times. The CDR3 DNA follows: TGTGCCAGCGGCTCATGGCGGGGAGGAACCGGGGAGCTGTTTTTT. This sequence encodes CASGSWRGGTGELFF. The chain uses TRBV9 and TRBJ2-2; the D gene is possibly TRBD2 (6 bases). Trimming removed 7 bases at V and 5 bases at J, with 18 bases between. Germline loops: CDR1 SGDLS, CDR2 YYNGEE. The CDR3 is made up of 15 amino acids. Filled out from reference TRBV9 and TRBJ2-2, the complete variable domain reads DSGVTQTPKHLITATGQRVTLRCSPRSGDLSVYWYQQSLDQGLQFLIQYYNGEERAKGNILERFSAQQFPDLHSELNLSSLELGDSALYFCASGSWRGGTGELFFGEGSRLTVL.

The V and J genes are TRBV5-4 and TRBJ2-5; 10 bases fit TRBD2. The germline gives CDR1 SGHNT, CDR2 YYREEE (reference sequence). The CDR3 runs 17 residues. Trimming cost V 4 bases and J 3 bases; bases outside gene matches: 12. The CDR3 protein is CASSADASGRKEETQYF. In nucleotides, the CDR3 is TGTGCCAGCAGCGCCGATGCTAGCGGGAGAAAGGAAGAGACCCAGTACTTC. Based on the CDR3 plus reference TRBV5-4 and TRBJ2-5, the full variable domain is ETGVTQSPTHLIKTRGQQVTLRCSSQSGHNTVSWYQQALGQGPQFIFQYYREEENGRGNFPPRFSGLQFPNYSSELNVNALELDDSALYLCASSADASGRKEETQYFGPGTRLLVL.

The table lists this clone with a few counts. This chain joins TRBV7-9 and TRBJ2-1; 8 positions agree with TRBD2. J was trimmed by 8 bases and V by 8 bases; bases with no gene match: 8. Germline values: CDR1 SEHNR, CDR2 FQNEAQ (reference sequence). CDR3 length: 13 amino acids. The CDR3 protein is CASRAGEEDEQFF. CDR3 nucleotides: TGTGCCAGCCGAGCGGGAGAGGAGGATGAGCAGTTCTTC.

This chain connects TRBV7-9 to TRBJ2-7; 7 bases line up with TRBD2. The germline V gene encodes CDR1 SEHNR and CDR2 FQNEAQ (reference sequence). Trimming at V came to 0 bases and at J to 2 bases, leaving 4 bases not matched to a gene. The CDR3 spans 15 residues. The DNA for the CDR3 is TGTGCCAGCAGCTTAGCAGCGGGATATGCCTACGAGCAGTACTTC. Protein: CASSLAAGYAYEQYF. The full variable domain, completed using reference TRBV7-9 and TRBJ2-7, is DTGVSQNPRHKITKRGQNVTFRCDPISEHNRLYWYRQTLGQGPEFLTYFQNEAQLEKSRLLSDRFSAERPKGSFSTLEIQRTEQGDSAMYLCASSLAAGYAYEQYFGPGTRLTVT.

Note on this clone: This sample also contains other DNA sequences that code for the same CDR3. The chain employs TRBV7-9 and TRBJ1-5; TRBD1 matches 7 bases. This CDR3 region has 13 residues. Germline V gene data show CDR1 as SEHNR and CDR2 as FQNEAQ (reference sequence). J was trimmed by 5 bases and V by 4 bases; bases with no gene match: 2. For the CDR3, the DNA is TGTGCCAGCAGCTCCAGGGGGGATCAGCCCCAGCATTTT. Amino acids: CASSSRGDQPQHF.

The chain joins TRBV2 to TRBJ1-1; TRBD1 might be the D (5 bases). V was cut by 8 bases and J by 5 bases, with 15 bases left in between. CDR1 and CDR2 (germline): SNHLY, FYNNEI. The CDR3 consists of 13 residues. This CDR3 is CASSQGQSTEAFF. DNA of the CDR3: TGTGCCAGCTCGCAGGGCCAGAGTACTGAAGCTTTCTTT.

The chain employs TRBV13 and TRBJ2-7, with TRBD2 matching 10 bases. V was pared by 4 bases and J by 0 bases, with 3 bases of the junction left unmatched. This CDR3 contains 15 residues. CDR1 is PRHDT and CDR2 is FYEKMQ in the germline V gene (reference sequence). The CDR3 reads CASSWTSGSSYEQYF. DNA for the CDR3: TGTGCCAGCAGCTGGACTAGCGGAAGCTCCTACGAGCAGTACTTC. Supplemented by reference TRBV13 and TRBJ2-7, the full variable domain reads AAGVIQSPRHLIKEKRETATLKCYPIPRHDTVYWYQQGPGQDPQFLISFYEKMQSDKGSIPDRFSAQQFSDYHSELNMSSLELGDSALYFCASSWTSGSSYEQYFGPGTRLTVT.

The rearrangement links TRBV11-2 to TRBJ1-2, with D unresolved. The germline gives CDR1 SGHAT, CDR2 FQNNGV. CDR3 length: 13 residues. Trimming left V 1 base short and J 4 bases short, with 7 bases between. Here the CDR3 reads CASSLAPVYGYTF. DNA for the CDR3: TGTGCCAGCAGCTTAGCCCCGGTCTATGGCTACACCTTC.

The rearrangement links TRBV18 to TRBJ1-2; TRBD1 matches 7 bases. The trim removed 5 bases at V and 5 bases at J, leaving 17 bases unmatched. The CDR3 loop spans 17 amino acids. Germline CDR1 KGHSH, CDR2 LQKENI. Here the CDR3 DNA reads TGTGCCAGCTCATCCCGAGTCCAGGGACAGCCGCGTTATGGCTACACCTTC. Amino acids: CASSSRVQGQPRYGYTF.

This clone was seen a few times. This chain uses TRBV7-6 with TRBJ1-3; 9 nucleotides agree with TRBD1. Unmatched junction bases numbered 6, after V lost 4 bases and J lost 8 bases. CDR1 is SGHVS, CDR2 FNYEAQ, per germline. The CDR3 is made up of 14 amino acids. CDR3 nucleotide sequence: TGTGCCAGCAGCTGGGACAGGGCCCGGGACACCATATATTTT. It specifies CASSWDRARDTIYF.

This clone was observed a few times. The chain combines TRBV19 with TRBJ1-5; D may be TRBD1 (5 bases). The CDR3 loop spans 16 amino acids. CDR1 is LNHDA and CDR2 is SQIVND in the germline V gene (reference sequence). V lost 3 bases and J lost 5, with 17 bases in between. The CDR3 loop reads CASSMAGVSMDQPQHF. The CDR3 region has the DNA TGTGCCAGTAGTATGGCGGGGGTATCTATGGATCAGCCCCAGCATTTT.

The CDR3 here is CASRQGSNNEQFF. CDR3 nucleotide sequence: TGCGCCAGCCGACAGGGATCGAACAATGAGCAGTTCTTC. This chain connects TRBV5-1 to TRBJ2-1; TRBD1 agrees at 7 bases. J lost 5 bases, V lost 7 bases, and 6 bases had no gene match. This CDR3 region has 13 residues. In germline, CDR1 is SGHRS, CDR2 YFSETQ.

The chain uses TRBV4-3 and TRBJ1-1; D remains ambiguous. CDR1 and CDR2 from the germline V gene are LGHNA and YSLEER. The CDR3 has 14 residues. Trimming stripped 5 bases from V and 2 bases from J, with 12 bases between. The CDR3 DNA sequence: TGCGCCAGCAGCTCTGCCTCGACAAACACTGAAGCTTTCTTT. The encoded protein is CASSSASTNTEAFF.

In its sample, this clone was seen a few times. This chain links TRBV15 with TRBJ2-1; tentative D call: TRBD1 (6 bases). Germline V gene data show CDR1 as LNHNV and CDR2 as YYDKDF (reference sequence). The CDR3 extends over 15 amino acids. V shed 5 bases and J shed 2 bases, with 13 bases lying between them. The DNA of the CDR3 is TGTGCCACCAGCCCAGGGGACACCACCTACAATGAGCAGTTCTTC. As protein: CATSPGDTTYNEQFF.

A few counts support this clone. The rearrangement joins TRBV11-2 to TRBJ1-4, with a weak D call TRBD1 (5 bases). Per germline, CDR1 SGHAT and CDR2 FQNNGV. Trimming took 6 bases from V and 8 from J, leaving 19 bases between them. The CDR3 has 15 residues. The CDR3 reads CASRAGRAAREKLFF. CDR3 sequence (DNA): TGTGCCAGCAGGGCTGGCAGGGCAGCGAGGGAAAAACTGTTTTTT.

This sequence joins TRBV4-3 and TRBJ2-5; D is unclear. V was trimmed by 4 bases and J by 2 bases, leaving 11 bases between them. CDR3 length equals 14 residues. The V gene's germline CDR1 is LGHNA and CDR2 YSLEER. CDR3 sequence reads: CASSRLGTQETQYF. The DNA of the CDR3 is TGCGCCAGCAGCCGCTTGGGCACACAAGAGACCCAGTACTTC.

A few counts support this clone. The gene calls are TRBV5-1 and TRBJ1-2; D is unresolved. The V gene lost 2 bases and the J gene lost 3 bases, with 11 bases spanning the gap. The germline CDR1 and CDR2 sequences are SGHRS and YFSETQ. The CDR3 is 14 residues long. Here the CDR3 reads CASSLVQPDYGYTF. CDR3 DNA: TGCGCCAGCAGCTTAGTTCAACCAGACTATGGCTACACCTTC.

This clone occurred a few times. The chain couples TRBV29-1 to TRBJ1-4, with 10 bases matching TRBD1. The germline V gene encodes CDR1 SQVTM and CDR2 ANQGSEA. The CDR3 is 14 amino acids. Trimming cost V 8 bases and J 0 bases; bases outside gene matches: 3. The CDR3 sequence: CSTGTGATNEKLFF. The CDR3 DNA follows: TGCAGCACCGGGACAGGGGCAACTAATGAAAAACTGTTTTTT.

The chain combines TRBV18 with TRBJ2-7; D is unclear. The ends were cut back, 4 bases at V and 0 bases at J, with 7 bases in the middle. The germline V gene encodes CDR1 KGHSH and CDR2 LQKENI. The CDR3 is 13 residues long. CDR3 in DNA: TGTGCCAGCTCACGGTTAGTCTCCTACGAGCAGTACTTC. It codes for CASSRLVSYEQYF.

This chain uses TRBV13 with TRBJ1-3; D remains ambiguous. The CDR3 extends over 15 amino acids. In germline, CDR1 is PRHDT, CDR2 FYEKMQ (reference sequence). Trimming removed 3 bases from V and 2 bases from J, with 11 bases in between. As DNA, the CDR3 is TGTGCCAGCAGCTTCGGAGGGCGGGCTGGAAACACCATATATTTT. Amino acid sequence: CASSFGGRAGNTIYF.

Note on this clone: This same CDR3 is encoded by further DNA sequences in the sample. The chain has TRBV2 and TRBJ2-1; 12 bases align to TRBD2. This CDR3 has 15 amino acids. The junction had 3 bases not matched to a gene; V was cut back by 6 bases and J by 3 bases. CDR1 and CDR2 (germline): SNHLY, FYNNEI. The CDR3 nucleotides are TGTGCCAGCAGCCCGACTAGCGGGAGCTACAATGAGCAGTTCTTC. Its translation: CASSPTSGSYNEQFF.

The CDR3 sequence: CASSLSGDDGYTF. CDR3 sequence (DNA): TGTGCCAGCAGCTTATCAGGGGACGATGGCTACACCTTC. The genes are TRBV7-3 and TRBJ1-2, with TRBD1 as a possible D gene (6 bases). CDR3 length equals 13 residues. CDR1 and CDR2 (germline): SGHTA, FQGTGA. The V gene lost 2 bases and the J gene lost 6 bases, with 10 bases spanning the gap. The full variable domain, with the rest looked up from reference TRBV7-3 and TRBJ1-2, is GAGVSQTPSNKVTEKGKYVELRCDPISGHTALYWYRQSLGQGPEFLIYFQGTGAADDSGLPNDRFFAVRPEGSVSTLKIQRTERGDSAVYLCASSLSGDDGYTFGSGTRLTVV.